Below, 20 T cell receptor beta chains from the same sample are listed, as sequenced in a study of CXCR3-negative and CXCR3-positive naive CD8 T cells. TRB cDNA libraries were made by UMI-labeled 5' RACE. TCRdb reprocessed the 5' RACE reads and reports one entry per CDR3 protein, with no DNA. Listed are 100,000 to 150,000 distinct CDR3 sequences; less than 0.3% falls within the top ten. Sequenced: naive CXCR3- CD8+ T cells from blood. Subset specified: CD45RO-CCR7+CD27+CD95- naive CD8+ T cells lacking CXCR3 (TNR3-). The receptors derive from a human donor in good health. Some clones in this sample may be carry-over from other donors' samples.

The rearrangement uses TRBV3-1 and TRBJ2-3; the D call of TRBD2 rests on TCRdb alone, since no DNA is present to check it. This CDR3 has 14 amino acids. Germline V gene data show CDR1 as LGHDT and CDR2 as YNNKEL (reference sequence). The CDR3 sequence: CASSQEDFTDTQYF.

The rearrangement links TRBV6-5 to TRBJ2-7; TCRdb's D gene call, TRBD2, goes unchecked for lack of DNA. CDR1 and CDR2 from the germline V gene are MNHEY and SVGAGI. The CDR3 sequence is 13 residues long. The CDR3 spells CAGRSGGFHEQYF.

The chain couples TRBV2 to TRBJ2-7. Germline-derived CDR1 and CDR2 are SNHLY and FYNNEI. This CDR3 spans 13 amino acids. CDR3 in amino acids: CASSVPVAYEQYF.

The genes are TRBV20-1 and TRBJ1-5; as DNA is missing, the TRBD1 call by TCRdb cannot be tested. This CDR3 region has 15 residues. Germline CDR1 is DFQATT and CDR2 is SNEGSKA (reference sequence). The CDR3 here is CSATQGPEANQPQHF.

The rearrangement joins TRBV5-5 to TRBJ2-4; TCRdb indicates TRBD1, and absent DNA this call remains unverified. CDR1 is SGHKS and CDR2 is YYEKEE in the germline V gene (reference sequence). The length of the CDR3 is 15 residues. CDR3 region: CASSLATGAKNIQYF. The full variable domain, completed using reference TRBV5-5 and TRBJ2-4, is DAGVTQSPTHLIKTRGQQVTLRCSPISGHKSVSWYQQVLGQGPQFIFQYYEKEERGRGNFPDRFSARQFPNYSSELNVNALLLGDSALYLCASSLATGAKNIQYFGAGTRLSVL.

V and J are TRBV12-3 or TRBV12-4 and TRBJ2-7; TCRdb selects TRBD1, and the lack of DNA leaves this call unchecked. The CDR3 covers 15 residues. CDR3: CASSGKTGEAYEQYF.

This sequence joins TRBV11-2 and TRBJ2-2. The CDR3 contains 12 residues. Germline values: CDR1 SGHAT, CDR2 FQNNGV. CDR3 amino acids: CASRLGTGELFF.

The chain uses TRBV4-1 and TRBJ1-5; absent DNA, TCRdb's TRBD1 call cannot be checked. Looked up from germline, CDR1 is MGHRA and CDR2 is YSYEKL. The CDR3 is 16 residues long. The CDR3 here is CASSQKAGTGNQPQHF.

The V call is TRBV4-1, the J call TRBJ2-1; TCRdb's D gene call, TRBD2, goes unchecked for lack of DNA. The CDR3 covers 16 residues. Per the germline V gene, CDR1 is MGHRA and CDR2 is YSYEKL. Here the CDR3 reads CASSQPGLAVEGEQFF.

The J gene is TRBJ2-7, the V gene TRBV29-1. Per the germline V gene, CDR1 is SQVTM and CDR2 is ANQGSEA. The CDR3 consists of 16 residues. Here the CDR3 reads CSVEDETPGSSYEQYF.

The chain has TRBV14 and TRBJ1-2. This CDR3 region has 15 residues. Per the germline V gene, CDR1 is SGHDN and CDR2 is FVKESK. CDR3 region: CASSQFGPFSDGYTF. Together with reference TRBV14 and TRBJ1-2, the CDR3 gives the full variable domain: EAGVTQFPSHSVIEKGQTVTLRCDPISGHDNLYWYRRVMGKEIKFLLHFVKESKQDESGMPNNRFLAERTGGTYSTLKVQPAELEDSGVYFCASSQFGPFSDGYTFGSGTRLTVV.

V and J are TRBV29-1 and TRBJ1-5. Germline CDR1 is SQVTM and CDR2 is ANQGSEA. This CDR3 is built from 13 residues. This CDR3 is CSVITGTNQPQHF.

The V call is TRBV7-9, the J call TRBJ2-7; as DNA is missing, the TRBD1 call by TCRdb cannot be tested. The V gene's germline CDR1 is SEHNR and CDR2 FQNEAQ (reference sequence). This CDR3 region has 14 residues. CDR3 amino acids: CASSARDRAYEQYF.

V is TRBV27 and J is TRBJ2-5; the D gene TCRdb calls, TRBD2, cannot be checked with no DNA. The CDR3 runs 13 residues. Germline V gene data show CDR1 as MNHEY and CDR2 as SMNVEV (reference sequence). This CDR3 reads CASRGLAQETQYF.

V and J are TRBV6-2 or TRBV6-3 and TRBJ2-5. CDR3 length equals 12 residues. Germline loops: CDR1 MNHEY, CDR2 SVGEGT. The CDR3 region is CASRDPQETQYF.

The V and J genes are TRBV29-1 and TRBJ2-2; the D call of TRBD1 rests on TCRdb alone, since no DNA is present to check it. Germline V CDR1 and CDR2: SQVTM, ANQGSEA. The CDR3 sequence is 14 residues long. Here the CDR3 reads CSVDWDSPFGELFF.

This chain uses TRBV6-2 or TRBV6-3 with TRBJ1-5. This CDR3 is 15 amino acids long. CDR1 MNHEY and CDR2 SVGEGT come from the germline V gene. CDR3 in amino acids: CASSSATASNQPQHF.

CDR3 region: CASSPSRDRDQPQHF. The chain has TRBV9 and TRBJ1-5; TCRdb's D call, TRBD1, is unchecked because there is no DNA. The CDR3 contains 15 residues. Per germline, CDR1 SGDLS and CDR2 YYNGEE.

The rearrangement joins TRBV15 to TRBJ2-2; TCRdb selects TRBD1, and the lack of DNA leaves this call unchecked. In germline, CDR1 is LNHNV, CDR2 YYDKDF (reference sequence). This CDR3 contains 15 residues. The CDR3 here is CATSRRGTDTGELFF.

The chain recombines TRBV15 with TRBJ2-7; the D call from TCRdb, TRBD1, cannot be confirmed without DNA. This CDR3 has 15 residues. Germline V gene data show CDR1 as LNHNV and CDR2 as YYDKDF (reference sequence). CDR3 in amino acids: CATSTDRDLSYEQYF.